Presented here are 7 T cell receptor beta chains from one specimen sequenced in a study of OX40 agonist ivuxolimab in advanced cancers. To prepare the library, the immunoSEQ multiplex PCR assay was applied. Imported from immuneACCESS, the table was reduced by TCRdb to in-frame sequences with V and J called. These copies leave out some clones; in studies compared against another copy, an unresolved V gene accounts for under half, and the cause of the remainder is not known. This sample is represented by 50,000 or so clones; approximately 88% of them were singletons. The ten largest clonotypes hold under 15% of the sample. Sequences were derived from CD4+ or CD8+ T cells sorted from blood, sampled in a trial of the OX40 agonist ivuxolimab. The receptors were gathered from an adult with an advanced solid tumor such as melanoma, head and neck, liver or kidney cancer.

This clone was picked up a small number of times. This chain uses TRBV5-5 with TRBJ2-7; D is undetermined. V was shortened by 0 bases and J by 0 bases, with 13 bases between the two germline ends. This CDR3 comprises 16 residues. The V gene's germline CDR1 is SGHKS and CDR2 YYEKEE (reference sequence). CDR3 sequence reads: CASSLEVVGRSYEQYF. The CDR3 coding sequence is TGTGCCAGCAGCTTGGAGGTTGTCGGGCGCTCCTACGAGCAGTACTTC.

This clone was counted a single time. The chain links TRBV6-5 to TRBJ2-7; 11 bases map to TRBD2. Germline assignment: CDR1 MNHEY and CDR2 SVGAGI. This CDR3 contains 15 residues. V lost 5 bases, J lost 3 bases, and 6 bases stayed unmatched. CDR3 coding DNA: TGTGCCAGCAGTCTACTAGCGGGAGCCCACTACGAGCAGTACTTC. Its protein product is CASSLLAGAHYEQYF.

The chain combines TRBV6-5 with TRBJ1-4; 7 bases agree with TRBD1. Germline V gene sequence: CDR1 MNHEY, CDR2 SVGAGI. The ends lost 6 bases at V and 4 bases at J; junction bases unmatched: 8. This CDR3 region has 15 residues. The CDR3 DNA reads as TGTGCCAGCAGCCTGACAGGGTCGGGTAATGAAAAACTGTTTTTT. Translated: CASSLTGSGNEKLFF.

The genes are TRBV5-4 and TRBJ1-1, with 9 bases lining up with TRBD1. Germline assignment: CDR1 SGHNT and CDR2 YYREEE (reference sequence). V trimming: 3 bases; J trimming: 4 bases; junction bases outside the gene matches: 7. The CDR3 consists of 15 residues. CDR3: CASSWGQGPLTEAFF. In nucleotides, the CDR3 is TGTGCCAGCAGCTGGGGACAGGGACCACTCACTGAAGCTTTCTTT. The full variable domain, its missing parts supplied by reference TRBV5-4 and TRBJ1-1, is ETGVTQSPTHLIKTRGQQVTLRCSSQSGHNTVSWYQQALGQGPQFIFQYYREEENGRGNFPPRFSGLQFPNYSSELNVNALELDDSALYLCASSWGQGPLTEAFFGQGTRLTVV.

The chain joins TRBV19 to TRBJ1-1; 9 bases match TRBD1. V lost 8 bases, J lost 5 bases, and 6 bases stayed unmatched. Per germline, CDR1 LNHDA and CDR2 SQIVND (reference sequence). This CDR3 has 13 residues. The CDR3: CASSWTGVTEAFF. Written as DNA, the CDR3 is TGTGCCAGTTCTTGGACAGGGGTGACTGAAGCTTTCTTT.

The rearrangement links TRBV28 to TRBJ2-1, with D perhaps matching TRBD1 (6 bases). Germline V gene lookup returns CDR1 MDHEN and CDR2 SYDVKM. This CDR3 is 13 amino acids long. With 2 bases removed from V and 8 bases from J, the gap between germline ends came to 10 bases. CDR3 loop: CASSLRTDHEQFF. The CDR3 nucleotides read TGTGCCAGCAGTTTAAGGACAGATCATGAGCAGTTCTTC. The full variable domain, rest sourced from reference TRBV28 and TRBJ2-1, is DVKVTQSSRYLVKRTGEKVFLECVQDMDHENMFWYRQDPGLGLRLIYFSYDVKMKEKGDIPEGYSVSREKKERFSLILESASTNQTSMYLCASSLRTDHEQFFGPGTRLTVL.

The chain couples TRBV27 to TRBJ1-6; a weak D match, TRBD1 (6 bases). CDR1 and CDR2 from the germline V gene are MNHEY and SMNVEV (reference sequence). V was clipped by 2 bases and J by 11 bases, with 10 bases between them. This CDR3 region has 13 residues. Written as DNA, the CDR3 is TGTGCCAGCAGTTTAAGGGGGGACCCACCCCTCCACTTT. It encodes CASSLRGDPPLHF.